These T cell receptor beta chains were read from a single sample in a study of cytomegalovirus exposure and HLA in healthy donors. Measured with immunoSEQ multiplex PCR; TCRdb has only the in-frame clones, and not every one. The sample consists of 150,000 to 200,000 clones, 77% of them appearing once. Sequencing used PBMCs. The receptor source for this set is a woman between 55 and 75 years old in good health and CMV-seropositive. CDR3s include the opening cysteine and the closing phenylalanine or tryptophan. A D gene is named only where the DNA matches it firmly. Clone sizes are given selectively: once, few, many, or a class where the clone is expanded.

>few|TRBD2|TRBJ2-7|TRBV30
TGTGCCTGGAGCGCAGCGGGGGCATTCGAGCAGTACTTC
CAWSAAGAFEQYF
>NA|NA|TRBJ2-7|TRBV7-2
TGTGCCAGCAGCAACCGGGACAAGGCCTACGAGCAGTACTTC
CASSNRDKAYEQYF
>NA|NA|TRBJ1-5|TRBV5-8
TGTGCCAGCAGCTCGCGAGGGTTAGGAAGGAATCAGCCCCAGCATTTT
CASSSRGLGRNQPQHF
>NA|NA|TRBJ1-1|TRBV28
TGTGCCAGCAGCAACACCCAGGCAGGGATGCGTGCTTTCTTT
CASSNTQAGMRAFF
>NA|NA|TRBJ1-3|TRBV4-1
TGCGCCAGCAGCGCGGCTGGAAACACCATATATTTT
CASSAAGNTIYF
>NA|TRBD2|TRBJ2-1|TRBV5-1
TGCGCCAGCAGCTTGGGCGGGGGGGCCCCTGGGTACAATGAGCAGTTCTTC
CASSLGGGAPGYNEQFF
>NA|TRBD1|TRBJ1-1|TRBV5-8
TGTGCCAGCAGCATAGGACAGGGTTCTACTGAAGCTTTCTTT
CASSIGQGSTEAFF
>NA|NA|TRBJ2-6|TRBV18
TGTGCCAGCTCACCCGACAGCTCTGGGGCCAACGGCCTGACTTTC
CASSPDSSGANGLTF
>NA|TRBD1|TRBJ1-2|TRBV18
TGTGCCAGCTCACCGCCTAACAGGGGAACCTATGGCTACACCTTC
CASSPPNRGTYGYTF
>NA|TRBD2|TRBJ2-7|TRBV7-9
TGTGCCAGCAGCGGAGTGGAGCGGGGGGGGTCCTACGAGCAGTACTTC
CASSGVERGGSYEQYF
>NA|NA|TRBJ1-1|TRBV19
TGTGCCAGTAGTATGCAGGGGACGAACACTGAAGCTTTCTTT
CASSMQGTNTEAFF
>NA|NA|TRBJ2-5|TRBV4-2
TGTGCCAGCAGCCCGGCGGCTGGGGGGGAGACCCAGTACTTC
CASSPAAGGETQYF
>once|NA|TRBJ2-3|TRBV5-1
TGCGCCAGCAGCTTGGCCGCTACTACCAAAACAGATACGCAGTATTTT
CASSLAATTKTDTQYF
>NA|NA|TRBJ2-5|TRBV27
TGTGCCAGCAGTTTATCGGGGGCGAGGTTTGACCAAGAGACCCAGTACTTC
CASSLSGARFDQETQYF
>NA|TRBD1|TRBJ2-2|TRBV29-1
TGCAGCGTCTGGGGGACAGGGAACACCGGGGAGCTGTTTTTT
CSVWGTGNTGELFF
>NA|TRBD1|TRBJ1-4|TRBV7-2
TGTGCCAGCAGCTTTTCCGGGACAGGGGGTGAAAAACTGTTTTTT
CASSFSGTGGEKLFF
>NA|NA|TRBJ2-5|TRBV5-4
TGTGCCAGCAGCATGGGGGGCGTGGAGACCCAGTACTTC
CASSMGGVETQYF